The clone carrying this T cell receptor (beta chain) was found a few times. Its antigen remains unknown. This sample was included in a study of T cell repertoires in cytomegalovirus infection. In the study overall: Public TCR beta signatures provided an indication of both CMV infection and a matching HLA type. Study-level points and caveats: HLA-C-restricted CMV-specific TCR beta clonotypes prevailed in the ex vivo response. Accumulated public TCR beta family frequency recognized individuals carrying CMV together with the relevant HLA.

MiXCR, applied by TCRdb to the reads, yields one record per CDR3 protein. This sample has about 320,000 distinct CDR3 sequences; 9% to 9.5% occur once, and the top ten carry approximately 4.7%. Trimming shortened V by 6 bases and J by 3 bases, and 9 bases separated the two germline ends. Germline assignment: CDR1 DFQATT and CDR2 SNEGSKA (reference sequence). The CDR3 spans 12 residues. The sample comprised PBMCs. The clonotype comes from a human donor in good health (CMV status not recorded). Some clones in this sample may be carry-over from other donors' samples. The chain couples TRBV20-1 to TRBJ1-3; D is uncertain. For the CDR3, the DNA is TGCAGTGCCAACGGATATGGAAACACCATATATTTT. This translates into CSANGYGNTIYF.